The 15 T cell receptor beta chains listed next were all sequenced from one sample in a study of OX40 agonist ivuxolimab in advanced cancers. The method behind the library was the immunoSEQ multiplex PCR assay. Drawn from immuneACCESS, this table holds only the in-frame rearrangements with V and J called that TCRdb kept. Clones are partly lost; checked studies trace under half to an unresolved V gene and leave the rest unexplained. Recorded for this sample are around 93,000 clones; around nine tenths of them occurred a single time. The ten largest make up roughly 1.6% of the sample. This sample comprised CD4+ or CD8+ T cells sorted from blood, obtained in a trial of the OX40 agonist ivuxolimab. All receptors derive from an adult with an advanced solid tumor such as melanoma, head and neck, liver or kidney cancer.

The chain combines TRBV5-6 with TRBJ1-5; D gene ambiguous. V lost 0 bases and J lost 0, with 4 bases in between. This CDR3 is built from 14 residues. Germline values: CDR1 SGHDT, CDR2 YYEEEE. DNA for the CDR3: TGTGCCAGCAGCTTGGTGGATAGCAATCAGCCCCAGCATTTT. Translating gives CASSLVDSNQPQHF.

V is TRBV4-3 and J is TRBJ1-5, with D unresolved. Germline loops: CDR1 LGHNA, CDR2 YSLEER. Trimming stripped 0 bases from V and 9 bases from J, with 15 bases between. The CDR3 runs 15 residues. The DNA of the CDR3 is TGCGCCAGCAGCCAAGATCGCTCAAGGAGCCGGCCCCAGCATTTT. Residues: CASSQDRSRSRPQHF.

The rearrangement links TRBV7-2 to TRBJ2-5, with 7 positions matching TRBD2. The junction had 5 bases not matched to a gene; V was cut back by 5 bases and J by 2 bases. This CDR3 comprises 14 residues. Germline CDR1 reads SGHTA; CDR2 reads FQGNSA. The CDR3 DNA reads TGTGCCAGCAGCACCGACGGGGGGCAAGAGACCCAGTACTTC. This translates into CASSTDGGQETQYF.

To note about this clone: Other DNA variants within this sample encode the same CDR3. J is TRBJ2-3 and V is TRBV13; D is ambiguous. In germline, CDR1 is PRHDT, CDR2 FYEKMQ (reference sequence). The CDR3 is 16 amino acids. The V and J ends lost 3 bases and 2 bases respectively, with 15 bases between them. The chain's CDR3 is CASSFSSASVTDTQYF. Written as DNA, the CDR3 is TGTGCCAGCAGCTTTAGTTCGGCATCGGTCACAGATACGCAGTATTTT.

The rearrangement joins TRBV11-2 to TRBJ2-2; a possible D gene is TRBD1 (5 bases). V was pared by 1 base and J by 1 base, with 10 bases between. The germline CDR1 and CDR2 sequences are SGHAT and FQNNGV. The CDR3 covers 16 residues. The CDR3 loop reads CASSLVPDRNTGELFF. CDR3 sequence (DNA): TGTGCCAGCAGCTTAGTCCCCGACAGGAACACCGGGGAGCTGTTTTTT.

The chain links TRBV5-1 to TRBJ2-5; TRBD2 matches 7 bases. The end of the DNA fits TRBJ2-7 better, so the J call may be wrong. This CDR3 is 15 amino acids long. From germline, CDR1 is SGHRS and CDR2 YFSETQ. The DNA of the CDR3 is TGCGCCAGCAGCTTGGAAGTCGGACTAGAGTACGAGCAGTACTTC. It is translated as CASSLEVGLEYEQYF.

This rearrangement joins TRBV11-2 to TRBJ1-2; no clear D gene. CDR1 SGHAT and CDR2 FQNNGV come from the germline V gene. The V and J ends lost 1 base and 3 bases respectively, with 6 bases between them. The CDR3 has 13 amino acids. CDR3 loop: CASSLGGDYGYTF. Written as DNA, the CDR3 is TGTGCCAGCAGCTTAGGCGGGGACTATGGCTACACCTTC.

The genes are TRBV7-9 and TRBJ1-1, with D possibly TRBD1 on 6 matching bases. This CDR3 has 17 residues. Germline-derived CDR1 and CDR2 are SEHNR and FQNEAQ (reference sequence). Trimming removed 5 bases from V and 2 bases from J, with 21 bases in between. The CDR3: CASSPMGAAPSNTEAFF. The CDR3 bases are TGTGCCAGCAGCCCCATGGGGGCGGCCCCATCCAACACTGAAGCTTTCTTT.

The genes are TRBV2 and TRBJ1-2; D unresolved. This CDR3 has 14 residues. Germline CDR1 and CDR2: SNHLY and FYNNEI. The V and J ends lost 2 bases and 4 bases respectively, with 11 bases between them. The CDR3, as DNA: TGTGCCAGCAGTGAATGGGATTTGGGCTATGGCTACACCTTC. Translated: CASSEWDLGYGYTF.

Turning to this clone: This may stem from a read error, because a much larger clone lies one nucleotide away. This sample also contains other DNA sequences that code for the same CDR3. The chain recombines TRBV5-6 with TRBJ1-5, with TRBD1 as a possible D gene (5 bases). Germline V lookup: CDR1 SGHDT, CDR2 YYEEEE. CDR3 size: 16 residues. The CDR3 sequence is CASSHDRRFSNQPQHF. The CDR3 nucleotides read TGTGCCAGCAGCCATGACAGACGATTTAGCAATCAACCCCAGCATTTT. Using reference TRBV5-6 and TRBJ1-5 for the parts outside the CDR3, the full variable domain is DAGVTQSPTHLIKTRGQQVTLRCSPKSGHDTVSWYQQALGQGPQFIFQYYEEEERQRGNFPDRFSGHQFPNYSSELNVNALLLGDSALYLCASSHDRRFSNQPQHFGDGTRLSIL.

CDR3 protein: CASSLEWADSGNTIYF. The CDR3 region has the DNA TGCGCCAGCAGCTTGGAATGGGCCGACTCTGGAAACACCATATATTTT. The V call is TRBV5-1, the J call TRBJ1-3; D gene ambiguous. V was clipped by 0 bases and J by 0 bases, with 10 bases between them. This CDR3 has 16 amino acids. CDR1 is SGHRS, CDR2 YFSETQ, per germline. The variable domain in full, with the rest retrieved from reference TRBV5-1 and TRBJ1-3, is KAGVTQTPRYLIKTRGQQVTLSCSPISGHRSVSWYQQTPGQGLQFLFEYFSETQRNKGNFPGRFSGRQFSNSRSEMNVSTLELGDSALYLCASSLEWADSGNTIYFGEGSWLTVV.

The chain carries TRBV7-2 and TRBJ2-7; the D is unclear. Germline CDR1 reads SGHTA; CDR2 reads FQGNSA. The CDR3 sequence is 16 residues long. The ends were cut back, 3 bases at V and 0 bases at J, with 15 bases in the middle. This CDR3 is CASSFVPRPSSYEQYF. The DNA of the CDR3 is TGTGCCAGCAGCTTTGTTCCGCGACCGAGCTCCTACGAGCAGTACTTC.

CDR3: CASGLSRVSTDTQYF. The CDR3 nucleotides are TGTGCTAGTGGTTTGAGCAGGGTTAGCACAGATACGCAGTATTTT. This chain connects TRBV12-5 to TRBJ2-3, with a possible D match to TRBD1 (5 bases). Germline V gives CDR1 LGHNT, CDR2 FRNRAP. The ends were cut back, 2 bases at V and 0 bases at J, with 9 bases in the middle. The CDR3 is 15 residues long.

The DNA of the CDR3 is TGTGCCAGCAGCGAACAGGGGAACACCGGGGAGCTGTTTTTT. Its translation: CASSEQGNTGELFF. V and J are TRBV7-6 and TRBJ2-2, with D possibly being TRBD1 (6 bases). The CDR3 extends over 14 amino acids. The V gene lost 5 bases and the J gene lost 1 base, with 8 bases spanning the gap. The V gene's germline CDR1 is SGHVS and CDR2 FNYEAQ.

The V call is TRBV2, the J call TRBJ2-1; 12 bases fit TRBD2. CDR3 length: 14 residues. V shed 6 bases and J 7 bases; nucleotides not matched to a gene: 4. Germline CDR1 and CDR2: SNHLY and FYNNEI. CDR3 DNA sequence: TGTGCCAGCAGCAGCGGACTAGCGGGGAATGAGCAGTTCTTC. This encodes CASSSGLAGNEQFF.